This TCR beta chain was obtained from a study of T cell responses to AZD1222 COVID-19 vaccine. Study-wide results and limits: Donor demographics were predominantly white British with a female majority; clonal diversity may be underestimated. Along spike, vaccine-associated CD4 TCRs were found throughout, with dominance at 160-218 and 743-854.

Concerning this clone: Its antigen remains unknown.

Profiling relied on immunoSEQ multiplex PCR, and the TCRdb table lists in-frame clones only, not all of them. The table has approximately 150,000 clones, over 85% seen once. Whether given at about 4 or about 12 weeks, second doses were pooled. V lost 8 bases and J lost 1, with 11 bases in between. Germline V gene data show CDR1 as MNHEY and CDR2 as SVGAGI. The CDR3 has 13 residues. The receptor was isolated from an adult who received the AZD1222 COVID-19 vaccine. The chain recombines TRBV6-5 with TRBJ2-5; D not certain. Sequencing used peripheral blood, obtained 28 days after the second AZD1222 dose. CDR3 protein: CASWNPAQETQYF. The DNA of the CDR3 is TGTGCCAGCTGGAACCCGGCCCAAGAGACCCAGTACTTC.